The 2 T cell receptor beta chains reported below all come from one sample, sequenced in a study of blood T cell repertoires in COVID-19. Using immunoSEQ multiplex PCR, the repertoire was profiled, and TCRdb retains in-frame clones only, with some absent. The table includes approximately 250,000 clones, 75% to 95% detected once. The specimen was PBMCs or T cells enriched from blood (not recorded which). The receptors originated from a man aged 40-55 years who had been exposed to COVID-19.

The rearrangement links TRBV2 to TRBJ1-4; a weak D match, TRBD1 (5 bases). The CDR3 runs 14 residues. The V gene's germline CDR1 is SNHLY and CDR2 FYNNEI. The V end was cut by 6 bases, the J end by 4 bases, with 12 bases between. The CDR3 DNA sequence: TGTGCCAGCAGCGCCGACAGATTTAATGAAAAACTGTTTTTT. Translated, it gives CASSADRFNEKLFF.

This clone has more than one count but fewer than ten. The chain combines TRBV18 with TRBJ1-2; possibly TRBD1 for D (6 bases). Trimming stripped 0 bases from V and 3 bases from J, with 11 bases between. CDR3 length equals 15 residues. Germline CDR1 is KGHSH and CDR2 is LQKENI. For the CDR3, the DNA is TGTGCCAGCTCACCACCGGGACAAGGGGACTATGGCTACACCTTC. Protein product: CASSPPGQGDYGYTF. Drawing the rest from reference TRBV18 and TRBJ1-2, the complete variable domain is NAGVMQNPRHLVRRRGQEARLRCSPMKGHSHVYWYRQLPEEGLKFMVYLQKENIIDESGMPKERFSAEFPKEGPSILRIQQVVRGDSAAYFCASSPPGQGDYGYTFGSGTRLTVV.